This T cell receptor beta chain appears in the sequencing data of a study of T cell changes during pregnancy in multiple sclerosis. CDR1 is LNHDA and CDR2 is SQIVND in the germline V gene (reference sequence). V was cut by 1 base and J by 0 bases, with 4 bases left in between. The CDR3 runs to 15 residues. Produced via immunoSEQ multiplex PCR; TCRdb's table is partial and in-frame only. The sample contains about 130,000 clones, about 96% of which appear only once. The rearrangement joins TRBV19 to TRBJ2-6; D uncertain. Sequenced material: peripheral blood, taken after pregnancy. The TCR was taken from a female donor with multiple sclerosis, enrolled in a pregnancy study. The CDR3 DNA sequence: TGTGCCAGTAGTATAGGGGCCTCTGGGGCCAACGTCCTGACTTTC. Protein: CASSIGASGANVLTF.